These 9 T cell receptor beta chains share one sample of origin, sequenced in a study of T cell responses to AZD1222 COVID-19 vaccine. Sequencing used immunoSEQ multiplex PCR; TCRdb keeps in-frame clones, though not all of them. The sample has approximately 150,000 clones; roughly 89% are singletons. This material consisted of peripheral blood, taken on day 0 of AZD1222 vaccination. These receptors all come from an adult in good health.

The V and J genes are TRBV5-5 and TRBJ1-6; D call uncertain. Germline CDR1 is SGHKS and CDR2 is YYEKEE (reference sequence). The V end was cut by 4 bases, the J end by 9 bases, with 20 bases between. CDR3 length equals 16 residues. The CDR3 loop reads CASSRDSVGIGSPLHF. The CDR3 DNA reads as TGTGCCAGCAGCAGAGACTCGGTGGGCATAGGTTCACCCCTCCACTTT.

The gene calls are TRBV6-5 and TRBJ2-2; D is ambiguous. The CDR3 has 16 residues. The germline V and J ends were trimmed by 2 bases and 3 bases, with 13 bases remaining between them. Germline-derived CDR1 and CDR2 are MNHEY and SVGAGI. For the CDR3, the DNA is TGTGCCAGCAGTTACCATCCCGACGGTGACACCGGGGAGCTGTTTTTT. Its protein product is CASSYHPDGDTGELFF.

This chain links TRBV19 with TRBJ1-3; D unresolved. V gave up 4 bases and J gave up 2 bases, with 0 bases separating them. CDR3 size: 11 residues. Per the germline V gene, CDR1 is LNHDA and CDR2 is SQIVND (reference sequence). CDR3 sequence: CASSTGNTIYF. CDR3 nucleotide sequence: TGTGCCAGTAGTACTGGAAACACCATATATTTT.

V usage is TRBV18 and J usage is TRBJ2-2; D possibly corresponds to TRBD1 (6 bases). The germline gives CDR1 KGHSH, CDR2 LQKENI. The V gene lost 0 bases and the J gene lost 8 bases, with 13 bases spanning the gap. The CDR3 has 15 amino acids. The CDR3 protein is CASSPPSEGTGELFF. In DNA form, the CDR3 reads TGTGCCAGCTCACCACCGTCAGAGGGGACAGGGGAGCTGTTTTTT.

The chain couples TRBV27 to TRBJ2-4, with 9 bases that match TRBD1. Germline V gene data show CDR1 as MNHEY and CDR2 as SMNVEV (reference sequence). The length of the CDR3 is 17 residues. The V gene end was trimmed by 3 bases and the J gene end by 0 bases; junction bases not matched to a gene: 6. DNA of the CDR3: TGTGCCAGCAGTTTTCTACAGGGGGCCGAAGCCAAAAACATTCAGTACTTC. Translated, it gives CASSFLQGAEAKNIQYF.

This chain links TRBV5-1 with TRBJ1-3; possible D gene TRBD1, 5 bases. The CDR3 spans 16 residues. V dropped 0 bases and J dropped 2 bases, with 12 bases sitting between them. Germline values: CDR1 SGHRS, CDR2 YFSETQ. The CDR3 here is CASSLAPMGPGNTIYF. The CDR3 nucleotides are TGCGCCAGCAGCTTGGCACCCATGGGGCCTGGAAACACCATATATTTT.

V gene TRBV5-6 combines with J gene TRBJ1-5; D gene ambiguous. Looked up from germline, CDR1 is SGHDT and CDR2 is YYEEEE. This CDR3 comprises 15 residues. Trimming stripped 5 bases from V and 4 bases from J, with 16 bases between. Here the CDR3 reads CASSFGALGNQPQHF. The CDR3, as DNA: TGTGCCAGCAGTTTTGGCGCCTTGGGGAATCAGCCCCAGCATTTT.

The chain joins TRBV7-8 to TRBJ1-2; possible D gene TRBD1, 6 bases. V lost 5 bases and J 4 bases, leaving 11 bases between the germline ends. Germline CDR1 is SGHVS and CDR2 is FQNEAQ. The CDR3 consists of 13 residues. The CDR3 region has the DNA TGTGCCAGCAGCCACGGGGGGGCCTATGGCTACACCTTC. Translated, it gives CASSHGGAYGYTF. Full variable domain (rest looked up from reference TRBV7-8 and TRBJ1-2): GAGVSQSPRYKVAKRGQDVALRCDPISGHVSLFWYQQALGQGPEFLTYFQNEAQLDKSGLPSDRFFAERPEGSVSTLKIQRTQQEDSAVYLCASSHGGAYGYTFGSGTRLTVV.

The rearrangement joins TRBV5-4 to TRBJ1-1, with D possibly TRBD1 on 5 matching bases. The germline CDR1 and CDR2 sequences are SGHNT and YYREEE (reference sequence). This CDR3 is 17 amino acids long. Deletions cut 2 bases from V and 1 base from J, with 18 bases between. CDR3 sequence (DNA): TGTGCCAGCAGCTTTTTCTCCGGGGGGGGGAAGAACACTGAAGCTTTCTTT. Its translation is CASSFFSGGGKNTEAFF.